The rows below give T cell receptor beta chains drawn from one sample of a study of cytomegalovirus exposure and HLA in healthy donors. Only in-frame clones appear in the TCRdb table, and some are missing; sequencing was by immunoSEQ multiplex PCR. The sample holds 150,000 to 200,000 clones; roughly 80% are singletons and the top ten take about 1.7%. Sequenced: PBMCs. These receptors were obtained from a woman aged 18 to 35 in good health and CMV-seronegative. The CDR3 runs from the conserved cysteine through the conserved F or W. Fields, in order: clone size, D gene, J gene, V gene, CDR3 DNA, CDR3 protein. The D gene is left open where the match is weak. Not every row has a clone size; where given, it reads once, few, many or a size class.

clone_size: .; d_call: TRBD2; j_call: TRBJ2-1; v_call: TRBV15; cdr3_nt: TGTGCCACCAGCAGACCGGGACTAGTAAAGGATGAGCAGTTCTTC; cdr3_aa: CATSRPGLVKDEQFF
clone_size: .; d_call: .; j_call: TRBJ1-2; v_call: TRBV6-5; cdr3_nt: TGTGCCAGCAGCCTGGGCCAAGTCTATGGCTACACCTTC; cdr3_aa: CASSLGQVYGYTF
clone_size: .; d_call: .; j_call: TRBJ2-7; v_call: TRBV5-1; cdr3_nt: TGCGCCAGCAGCTTGGTGCTAGCCGGTTCCTACGAGCAGTACTTC; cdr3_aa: CASSLVLAGSYEQYF
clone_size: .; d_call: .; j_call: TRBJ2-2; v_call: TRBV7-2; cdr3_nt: TGTGCCAGCAGCTTCGTGACTACATACACCGGGGAGCTGTTTTTT; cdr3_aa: CASSFVTTYTGELFF
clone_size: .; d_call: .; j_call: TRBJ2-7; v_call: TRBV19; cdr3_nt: TGTGCCAGTAGGGACTCGGACTACGAGCAGTACTTC; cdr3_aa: CASRDSDYEQYF
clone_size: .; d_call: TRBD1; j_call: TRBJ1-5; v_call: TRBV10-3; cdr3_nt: TGTGCCATCAGTGATCCGGACAGGGGATTCGTTAGCAATCAGCCCCAGCATTTT; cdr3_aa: CAISDPDRGFVSNQPQHF
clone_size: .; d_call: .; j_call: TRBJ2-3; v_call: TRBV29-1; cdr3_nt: TGCAGCGTTGGGACAGGCACAGATACGCAGTATTTT; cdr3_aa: CSVGTGTDTQYF
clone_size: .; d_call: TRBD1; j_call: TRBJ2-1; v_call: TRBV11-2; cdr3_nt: TGTGCCAGCAGCGTGGGACAGGGTGAATGGTTCCAATACAATGAGCAGTTCTTC; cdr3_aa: CASSVGQGEWFQYNEQFF
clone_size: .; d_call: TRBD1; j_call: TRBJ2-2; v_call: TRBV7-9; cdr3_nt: TGTGCCAGCAGCCCTACAGGGGGGTGGAACACCGGGGAGCTGTTTTTT; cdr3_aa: CASSPTGGWNTGELFF
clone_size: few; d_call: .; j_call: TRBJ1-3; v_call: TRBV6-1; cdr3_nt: TGTGCCAGCAGTGCATACACCCTAGGACTGACCTCTGGAAACACCATATATTTT; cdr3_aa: CASSAYTLGLTSGNTIYF
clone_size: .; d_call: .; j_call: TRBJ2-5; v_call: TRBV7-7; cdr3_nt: TGTGCCAGCAGCTTAATGGATTCAAGCGTCCAAGAGACCCAGTACTTC; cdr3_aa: CASSLMDSSVQETQYF
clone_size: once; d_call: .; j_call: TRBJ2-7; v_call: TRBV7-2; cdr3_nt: TGTGCCAGCTCAACAGGGAGGGCCTACGAGCAGTACTTC; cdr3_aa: CASSTGRAYEQYF
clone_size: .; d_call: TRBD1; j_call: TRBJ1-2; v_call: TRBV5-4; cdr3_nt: TGTGCCAGCAGCCTCTCGACAGGGGGTGTCCGTGGCTACACCTTC; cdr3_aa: CASSLSTGGVRGYTF
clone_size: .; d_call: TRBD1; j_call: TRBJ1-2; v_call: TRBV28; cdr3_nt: TGTGCCAGCTGCCGTGGGGGACAGGGACCCTTCAACTATGGCTACACCTTC; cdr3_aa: CASCRGGQGPFNYGYTF
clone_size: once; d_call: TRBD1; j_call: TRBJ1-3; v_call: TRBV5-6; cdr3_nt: TGTGCCAGCAGCTCCTATTCAGGGGGTACTGGAAACACCATATATTTT; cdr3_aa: CASSSYSGGTGNTIYF
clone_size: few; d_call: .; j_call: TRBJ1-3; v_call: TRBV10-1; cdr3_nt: TGCGCCAGCCCGCCCGGGGTGGGGAGTCGGAACACCATATATTTT; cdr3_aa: CASPPGVGSRNTIYF
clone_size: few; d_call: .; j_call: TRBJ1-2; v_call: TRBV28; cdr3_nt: TGTGCCAGCAGCCTGGGAAGGGGGTATGGCTACACCTTC; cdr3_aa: CASSLGRGYGYTF
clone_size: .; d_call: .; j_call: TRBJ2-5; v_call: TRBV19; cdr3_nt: TGTGCCAGTTCTCAAGAGACCCAGTACTTC; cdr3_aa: CASSQETQYF
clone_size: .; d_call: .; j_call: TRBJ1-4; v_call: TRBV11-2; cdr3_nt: TGTGCCAGCAGCCCCCAGGGAGGCGAAAAACTGTTTTTT; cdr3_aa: CASSPQGGEKLFF
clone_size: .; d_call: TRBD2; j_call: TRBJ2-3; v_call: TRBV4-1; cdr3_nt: TGCGCCAGCAGCCCAGGCGTCCTAGCGGGTGGAACTAGCACAGATACGCAGTATTTT; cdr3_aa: CASSPGVLAGGTSTDTQYF
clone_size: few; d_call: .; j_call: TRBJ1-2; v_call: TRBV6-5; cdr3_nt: TGTGCCAGCAGTGCCTGGGGGGTTGGCTATGGCTACACCTTC; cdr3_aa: CASSAWGVGYGYTF
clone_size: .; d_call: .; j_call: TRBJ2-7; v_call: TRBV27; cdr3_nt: TGTGCCAGCAGTTCTTGGGACACGCTGAGCTCCTACGAGCAGTACTTC; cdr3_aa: CASSSWDTLSSYEQYF
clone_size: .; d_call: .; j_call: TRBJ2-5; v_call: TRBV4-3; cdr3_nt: TGCGCCAGCAGCCAGACAAGAACAATAGAGACCCAGTACTTC; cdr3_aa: CASSQTRTIETQYF
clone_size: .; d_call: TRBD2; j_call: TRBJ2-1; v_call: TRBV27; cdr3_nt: TGTGCCAGCACCGAAGGTGGTAGCGGGAGGGGCTCCTACAATGAGCAGTTCTTC; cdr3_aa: CASTEGGSGRGSYNEQFF
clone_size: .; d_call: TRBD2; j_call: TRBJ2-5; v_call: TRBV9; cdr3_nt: TGTGCCAGCAGCATAGCGCCGACTAGCGGGATGGGGGAGACCCAGTACTTC; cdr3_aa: CASSIAPTSGMGETQYF
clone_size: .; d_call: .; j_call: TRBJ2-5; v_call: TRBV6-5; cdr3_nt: TGTGCCAGCAGTTACTCGGCAGGGAAGGGGCAGTACTTC; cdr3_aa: CASSYSAGKGQYF
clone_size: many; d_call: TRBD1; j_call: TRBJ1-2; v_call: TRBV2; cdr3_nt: TGTGCCAGCAGTGACCCAGGGGGCGGCTATGGCTACACCTTC; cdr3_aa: CASSDPGGGYGYTF
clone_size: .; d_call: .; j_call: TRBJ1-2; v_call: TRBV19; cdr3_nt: TGTGCCAGTAGCAGGGTGGGCTATGGCTACACCTTC; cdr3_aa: CASSRVGYGYTF
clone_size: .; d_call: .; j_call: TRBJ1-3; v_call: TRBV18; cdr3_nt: TGTGCCAGCTCACCCCGGGATGAGGCCACCATATATTTT; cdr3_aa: CASSPRDEATIYF
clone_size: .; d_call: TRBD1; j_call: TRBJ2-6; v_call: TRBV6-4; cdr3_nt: TGTGCCAGCAGCCCGACAGGGACTGGGGCCAACGTCCTGACTTTC; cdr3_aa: CASSPTGTGANVLTF
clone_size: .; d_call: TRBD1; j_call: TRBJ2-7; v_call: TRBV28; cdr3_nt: TGTGCCAGCAGCCCGGGACAGGGGGCCCTCTCCTACGAGCAGTACTTC; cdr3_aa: CASSPGQGALSYEQYF
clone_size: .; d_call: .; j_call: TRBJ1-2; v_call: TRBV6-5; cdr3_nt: TGTGCCAGCAGTTCAGATCCAGGGTATGGCGGCTACACCTTC; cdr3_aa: CASSSDPGYGGYTF
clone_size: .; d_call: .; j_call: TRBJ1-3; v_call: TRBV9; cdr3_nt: TGTGCCAGCAGCGCAGGGGCGGCTCGGCGAAACACCATATATTTT; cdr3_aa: CASSAGAARRNTIYF
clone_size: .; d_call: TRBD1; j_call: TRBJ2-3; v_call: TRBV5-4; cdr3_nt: TGTGCCAGCAGCTTGGGGCCGGGACAGGGGTCAGATACGCAGTATTTT; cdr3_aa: CASSLGPGQGSDTQYF
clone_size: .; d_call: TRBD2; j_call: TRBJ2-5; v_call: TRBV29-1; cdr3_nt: TGCAGCGTTGAATCTAGCGGATACCAAGAGACCCAGTACTTC; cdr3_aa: CSVESSGYQETQYF
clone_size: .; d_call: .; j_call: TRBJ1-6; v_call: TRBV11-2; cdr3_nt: TGTGCCAGCAGCTTAGACAGTTACAATTCACCCCTCCACTTT; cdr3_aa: CASSLDSYNSPLHF
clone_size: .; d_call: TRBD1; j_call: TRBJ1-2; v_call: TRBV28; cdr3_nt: TGTGCCAGCAGTTTATGGGGACAGGGCAGTGGCTACACCTTC; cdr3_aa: CASSLWGQGSGYTF
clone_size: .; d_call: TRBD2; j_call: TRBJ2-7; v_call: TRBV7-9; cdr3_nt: TGTGCCAGCAGCTACGAGACTAGCGGGAGGTACGAGCAGTACTTC; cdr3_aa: CASSYETSGRYEQYF
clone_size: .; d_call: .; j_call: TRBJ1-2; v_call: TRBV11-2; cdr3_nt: TGTGCCAGCAGCCTGGGTCGGGATCGGGGTGGCTACACCTTC; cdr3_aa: CASSLGRDRGGYTF
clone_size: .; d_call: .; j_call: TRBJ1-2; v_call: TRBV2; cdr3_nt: TGTGCCAGCAGTGTTAAGATAGGACAGCTCGGTGGCTACACCTTC; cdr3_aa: CASSVKIGQLGGYTF
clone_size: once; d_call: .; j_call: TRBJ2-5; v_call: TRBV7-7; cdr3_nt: TGTGCTAGCAGCTTAGCTCATGCGACAGGATTTAAAGAGACCCAGTACTTC; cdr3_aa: CASSLAHATGFKETQYF
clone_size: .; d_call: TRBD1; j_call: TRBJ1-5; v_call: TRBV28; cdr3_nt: TGTGCCAGCAGCGCCCCGGGACAGGCTAGCAATCAGCCCCAGCATTTT; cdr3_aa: CASSAPGQASNQPQHF
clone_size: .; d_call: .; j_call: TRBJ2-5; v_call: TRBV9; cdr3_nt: TGTGCCAGCAGCGTCCGCGGGATAGAAGAGACCCAGTACTTC; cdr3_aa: CASSVRGIEETQYF